This T cell receptor beta chain was found in a study of T cell responses to AZD1222 COVID-19 vaccine. Overall study results and limits: Spike-specific TCR depth and breadth grew after two AZD1222 doses. Clonal diversity was possibly underestimated, and the donors were mostly white British, with more females. At study baseline, merely more than 5 AZD1222 recipients were seropositive. Along spike, vaccine-associated CD4 TCRs were found throughout, with dominance at 160-218 and 743-854.

On this clone itself: Its specificity is not known.

Trimming removed 2 bases from V and 0 bases from J, with 10 bases in between. CDR3 size: 15 residues. The germline CDR1 and CDR2 sequences are WSHSY and SAAADI. This table comes from immunoSEQ multiplex PCR, and its TCRdb copy is limited to in-frame clones, with some not included. The sample lists about 85,000 clones; nearly 90% were seen once. This specimen consisted of peripheral blood, obtained on day 0 of AZD1222 vaccination. V gene TRBV10-2 combines with J gene TRBJ1-2; D gene unclear. The receptor was isolated from an adult in good health. CDR3 in DNA: TGCGCCAGCAGTGAGATCCTCTCCCCTAACTATGGCTACACCTTC. As protein: CASSEILSPNYGYTF.